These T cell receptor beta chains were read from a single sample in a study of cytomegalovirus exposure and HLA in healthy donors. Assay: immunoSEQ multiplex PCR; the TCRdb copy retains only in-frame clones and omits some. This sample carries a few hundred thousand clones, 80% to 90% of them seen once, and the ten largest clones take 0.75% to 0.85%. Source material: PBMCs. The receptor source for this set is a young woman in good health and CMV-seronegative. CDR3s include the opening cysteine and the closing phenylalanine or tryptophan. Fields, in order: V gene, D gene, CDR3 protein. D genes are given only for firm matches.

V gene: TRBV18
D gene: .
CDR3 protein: CASSPLMAGAGEKLFF

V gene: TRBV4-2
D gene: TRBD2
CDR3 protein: CASSQDPLAGRDTRYEQYF

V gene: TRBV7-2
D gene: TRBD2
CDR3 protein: CASSPTSGRAYEQYF

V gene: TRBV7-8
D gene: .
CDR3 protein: CASSLFSTTGNEQFF

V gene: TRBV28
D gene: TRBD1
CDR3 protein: CASSPPRQGFSYEQYF

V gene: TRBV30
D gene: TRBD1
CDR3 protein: CAWSITGTGRGYTF

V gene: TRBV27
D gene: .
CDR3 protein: CASSSGSPNTEAFF

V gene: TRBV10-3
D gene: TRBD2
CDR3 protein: CATQREGVTSTDTQYF

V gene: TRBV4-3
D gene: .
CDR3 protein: CASSLGAGFAGELFF

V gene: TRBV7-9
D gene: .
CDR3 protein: CASGGGTEAFF

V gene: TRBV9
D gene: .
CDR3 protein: CASAGNYEQYF

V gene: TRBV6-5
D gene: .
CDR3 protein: CASFPGPLGPRGFF

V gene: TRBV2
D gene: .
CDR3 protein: CASSEGGKGDTQYF

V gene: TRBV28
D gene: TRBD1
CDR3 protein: CASRPQGDSSYEQYF

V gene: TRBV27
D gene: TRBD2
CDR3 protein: CASSPLADSYEQYF

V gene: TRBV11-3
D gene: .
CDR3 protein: CASSLGPERDQPQHF

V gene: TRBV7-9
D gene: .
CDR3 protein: CASERAVSSYNEQFF

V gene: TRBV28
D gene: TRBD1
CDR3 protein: CASSFTGQAVSNYGYTF

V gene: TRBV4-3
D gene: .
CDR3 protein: CASSQDRGGLYEQYF

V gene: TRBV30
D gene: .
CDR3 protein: CAWRASGVNGYTF

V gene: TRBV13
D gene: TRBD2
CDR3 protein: CATSTSGSYEQYF

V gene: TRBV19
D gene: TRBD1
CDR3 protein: CASSILGAGGLETQYF

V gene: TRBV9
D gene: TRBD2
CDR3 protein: CASSVGLAGDRGETQYF

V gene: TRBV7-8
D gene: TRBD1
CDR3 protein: CASSPRQGDTGELFF

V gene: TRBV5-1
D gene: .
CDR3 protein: CASSLEKNIQYF

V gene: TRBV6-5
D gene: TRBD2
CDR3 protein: CASSRGLAGSNEQFF

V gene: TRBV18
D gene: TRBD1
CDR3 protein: CASSPLGTGVNYGYTF

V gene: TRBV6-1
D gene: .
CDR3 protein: CASSESVYGYTF

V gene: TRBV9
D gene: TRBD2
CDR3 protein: CASSVTSGITDTQYF

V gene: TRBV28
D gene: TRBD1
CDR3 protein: CATTAPGQGYNQPQHF

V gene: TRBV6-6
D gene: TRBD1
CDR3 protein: CASSYPGGAGYGYTF

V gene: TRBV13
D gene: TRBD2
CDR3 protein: CASSPRASGRNEQFF

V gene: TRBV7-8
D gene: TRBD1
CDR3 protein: CASSLLGTGNTEAFF

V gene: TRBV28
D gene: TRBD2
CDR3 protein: CASSLKTSGRVYNEQFF

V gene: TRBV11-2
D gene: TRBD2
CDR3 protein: CASSLGVRLLAENYEQYF

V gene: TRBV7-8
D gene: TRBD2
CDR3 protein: CASSLKSGRAIQETQYF

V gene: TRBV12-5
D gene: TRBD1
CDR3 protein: CASGLVGRVQGAMNTEAFF

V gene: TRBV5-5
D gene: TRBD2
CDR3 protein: CASSLTSVTDTQYF

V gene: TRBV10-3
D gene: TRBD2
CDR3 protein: CAISESKASGSPDTQYF

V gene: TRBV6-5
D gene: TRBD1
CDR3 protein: CASSRTGGGANVLTF

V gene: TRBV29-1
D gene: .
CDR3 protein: CSVGGPEKLFF

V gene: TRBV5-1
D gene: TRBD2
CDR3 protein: CASSAGTSGRGEQYF

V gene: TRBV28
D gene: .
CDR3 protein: CASSIVYEQYF

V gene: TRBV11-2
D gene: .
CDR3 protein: CASSLDIGLSYNEQFF

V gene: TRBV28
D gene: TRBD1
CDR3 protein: CASSEQGGDTEAFF

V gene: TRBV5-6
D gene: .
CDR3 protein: CASRSSSYNEQFF

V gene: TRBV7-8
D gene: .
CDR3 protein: CASSVWRVGYEQYF

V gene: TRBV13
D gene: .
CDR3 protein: CASSGGAVTEAFF

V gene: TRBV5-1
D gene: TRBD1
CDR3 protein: CASSPARQGVLGNIQYF

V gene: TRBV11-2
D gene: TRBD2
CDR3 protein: CASSSRTSGRTYNEQFF

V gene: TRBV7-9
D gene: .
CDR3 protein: CASSLAVAGIGEQYF

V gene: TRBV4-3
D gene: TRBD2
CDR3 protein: CASSQDILAGGPLYEQYF

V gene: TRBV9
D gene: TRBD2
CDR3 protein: CASSVGPGGREGGPSYEQYF

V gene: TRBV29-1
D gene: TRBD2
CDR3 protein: CSAGLAGGNNEQFF

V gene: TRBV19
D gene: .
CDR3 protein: CASSKITGDTQYF

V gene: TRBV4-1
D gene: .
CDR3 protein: CASSPLTGSNQPQHF

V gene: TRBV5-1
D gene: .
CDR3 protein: CASSLVGGGSGANVLTF

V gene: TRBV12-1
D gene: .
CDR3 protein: CASSLFSRGPKEVKETQYF